This T cell receptor (beta chain) was profiled in a study of radiotherapy plus CTLA-4 blockade in lung cancer. Study-wide background: Disease control reached about 28%, with objective responses in approximately 17%.

Study-level results: Reports identified early blood T cell clone dynamics, with interferon-beta, as the best response predictor. Radiotherapy with ipilimumab was followed by blood expansion of tumor-derived clones.

Some clones are missing from TCRdb's copy, which holds only in-frame ones; the method was immunoSEQ multiplex PCR. The sample holds 80,000 or so clones, 78% seen once. In this sample, this clone turned up many times. Its antigen is unknown. Germline V CDR1 and CDR2: SGHRS, YFSETQ. The V gene end was trimmed by 1 base and the J gene end by 2 bases; junction bases not matched to a gene: 4. This CDR3 region has 15 residues. In chemo-refractory metastatic non-small-cell lung cancer, patients got ipilimumab CTLA-4 blockade together with focal radiation. This TCR came from a human donor with non-small cell lung cancer who had a partial response to radiotherapy plus ipilimumab. Some clones in this sample may be carry-over from other donors' samples. The V call is TRBV5-1, the J call TRBJ2-3; 7 bases are shared with TRBD2. Sequenced material: peripheral blood, taken from a patient treated with radiotherapy plus ipilimumab. CDR3 coding DNA: TGCGCCAGCAGCTTGCCTAGCGGAACCACAGATACGCAGTATTTT. Amino acids: CASSLPSGTTDTQYF.